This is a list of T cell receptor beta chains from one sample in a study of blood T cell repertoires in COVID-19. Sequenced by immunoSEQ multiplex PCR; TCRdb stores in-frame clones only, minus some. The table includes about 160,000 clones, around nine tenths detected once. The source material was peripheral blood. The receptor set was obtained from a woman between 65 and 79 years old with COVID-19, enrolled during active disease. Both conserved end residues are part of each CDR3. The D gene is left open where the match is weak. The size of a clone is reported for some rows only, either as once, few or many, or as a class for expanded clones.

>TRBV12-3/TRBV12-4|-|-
CASSSMEGIQYF
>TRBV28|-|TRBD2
CASQGRASGGLAYEQYF
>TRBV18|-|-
CASSPRTADQQYF
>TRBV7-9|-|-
CASSLGSGFNEKLFF
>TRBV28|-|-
CASSSVQPVEAFF
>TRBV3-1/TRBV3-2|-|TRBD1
CASSQDRAYGYTF
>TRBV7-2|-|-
CASSLGRVHLHF
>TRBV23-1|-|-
CASSQSFLRNYEQYF
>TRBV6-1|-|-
CASSEAGRARGYGYTF
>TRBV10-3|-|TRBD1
CAISVTGLGNQPQHF
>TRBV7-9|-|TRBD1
CASSQGQGNQETQYF
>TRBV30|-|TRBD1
CAWSRGQGAVYGYTF
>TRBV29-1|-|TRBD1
CSVEPGTGGGYNEQFF
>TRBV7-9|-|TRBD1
CASVPGTENTEAFF
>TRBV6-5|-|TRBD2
CASRAQAGEAYEQYF
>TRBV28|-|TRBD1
CASSTPGTGGRKLFF
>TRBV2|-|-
CASSPGLGSRNTIYF
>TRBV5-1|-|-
CASSLDGRANTEAFF
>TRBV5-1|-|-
CASSLADSYGYTF
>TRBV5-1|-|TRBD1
CASSHTGDYEQYF
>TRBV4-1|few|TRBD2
CASSHPGLAGGPNQETQYF
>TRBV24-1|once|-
CASRQRENTEAFF
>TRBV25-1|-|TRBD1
CASRAGTGASDTQYF
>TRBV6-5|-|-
CASSRQDRTEAFF
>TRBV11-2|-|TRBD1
CASSLTGSQGGTDTQYF
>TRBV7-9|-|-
CASSLVQGNTEAFF
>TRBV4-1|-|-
CASSQEAGAHSPGANVLTF
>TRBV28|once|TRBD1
CASILTGRTEAFF
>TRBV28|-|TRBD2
CASSSLLAVSYNEQFF
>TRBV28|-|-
CASSPQDKYYGYTF
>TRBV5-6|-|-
CASSPTGSLGYGYTF
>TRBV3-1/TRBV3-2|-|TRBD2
CASSQVGGNHEQYF
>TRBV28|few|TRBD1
CASSTNRDRGRETQYF
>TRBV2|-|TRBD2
CASRQGGGNTGELFF